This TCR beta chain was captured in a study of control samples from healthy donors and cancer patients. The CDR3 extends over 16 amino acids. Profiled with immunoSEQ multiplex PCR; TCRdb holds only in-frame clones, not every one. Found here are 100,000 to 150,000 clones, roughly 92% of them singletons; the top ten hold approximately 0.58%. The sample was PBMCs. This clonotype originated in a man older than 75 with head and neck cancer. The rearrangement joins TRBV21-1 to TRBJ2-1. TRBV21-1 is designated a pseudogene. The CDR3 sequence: CASSKGMGGRDNEQFF. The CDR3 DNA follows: TGTGCCAGCAGCAAAGGGATGGGGGGCCGGGACAATGAGCAGTTCTTC.